This is a list of T cell receptor beta chains from one sample in a study of post-analysis software for immune sequencing data. TCRdb re-called the PCR reads with MiXCR, one entry per CDR3 protein. The sample yields about 430,000 distinct CDR3 sequences, approximately 42% seen once. What was sequenced was blood. These TCRs come from a girl aged 2-10 years with multiple sclerosis. CDR3s include the opening cysteine and the closing phenylalanine or tryptophan. D genes are given only for firm matches. Size values are once, few and many counts, or a class for expanded clones, and some rows have none.

TRBJ2-1	-	TRBV20-1	-	TGCAGTGCTAGAGCCCTGGATAACTACAATGAGCAGTTCTTC	CSARALDNYNEQFF
TRBJ2-5	few	TRBV18	-	TGTGCCAGCTCACCAACAGAGACCCAGTACTTC	CASSPTETQYF
TRBJ2-2	-	TRBV6-2/TRBV6-3	-	TGTGCCAGCAGTTACTCTTGGGGGAACACCGGGGAGCTGTTTTTT	CASSYSWGNTGELFF
TRBJ2-7	-	TRBV11-1	-	TGTGCCAGCAGCTCGCCGGGGACGGGGAAGGCCGGGCAGTACTTC	CASSSPGTGKAGQYF
TRBJ1-2	few	TRBV7-3	-	TGTGCCAGCAGCTGTGGGACTACGCCGGTGTTTAAAAACTATGGCTACACCTTC	CASSCGTTPVFKNYGYTF
TRBJ2-5	few	TRBV28	TRBD1	TGTGCCAGCAAAATAACAGGGGGCCAAGAGACCCAGTACTTC	CASKITGGQETQYF
TRBJ2-5	few	TRBV5-1	-	TGCGCCAGCAGCTTGGTTGGGGGACACGTAGAGACCCAGTACTTC	CASSLVGGHVETQYF
TRBJ1-2	few	TRBV29-1	-	TGCAGCGTCGGACAGAGAAATGACTATGGCTACACCTTC	CSVGQRNDYGYTF
TRBJ2-5	-	TRBV3-1	TRBD2	TGTGCCAGCAGATCGACGACTAGCTCTCCAAGAGAGACCCAGTACTTC	CASRSTTSSPRETQYF
TRBJ1-2	-	TRBV27	-	TGTGCCAGCAGCCCAACTTTCCAAGGCTATGGCTACACCTTC	CASSPTFQGYGYTF
TRBJ2-5	-	TRBV12-3/TRBV12-4	-	TGTGCCAGCAGTTGGAGCCAAGAGACCCAGTACTTC	CASSWSQETQYF
TRBJ2-6	-	TRBV7-9	-	TGTGCCAGCAGAACCGGACAGTCCTCTGGGGCCAACGTCCTGACTTTC	CASRTGQSSGANVLTF
TRBJ2-1	few	TRBV5-6	TRBD1	TGTGCCAGCGTAGGACAGGGGTTCTACAATGAGCAGTTCTTC	CASVGQGFYNEQFF
TRBJ2-7	-	TRBV20-1	TRBD2	TGCAGTGCTAGTGCCCATAGCGGGAGTAGGTACGAGCAGTACTTC	CSASAHSGSRYEQYF
TRBJ2-7	-	TRBV28	TRBD2	TGTGCCAGCAGTCACGGGGGGATTGAATCCTACGAGCAGTACTTC	CASSHGGIESYEQYF
TRBJ2-7	many	TRBV29-1	-	TGCAGCGTTGAAGGTGGGGGCCGAGATCCCTACGAGCAGTACTTC	CSVEGGGRDPYEQYF
TRBJ2-5	few	TRBV7-2	-	TGTGCCAGCAGCGAAGGGGGGAACCAAGAGACCCAGTACTTC	CASSEGGNQETQYF
TRBJ1-1	-	TRBV14	-	TGTGCCAGCAGCCATTACGCGGGTGAAGCTTTCTTT	CASSHYAGEAFF
TRBJ2-1	-	TRBV28	-	TGTGCCAGCAGTTTAACTGGCAGGGCTCAGTTCTTC	CASSLTGRAQFF
TRBJ2-1	few	TRBV7-8	-	TGTGCCAGCAGCTTAGTTGCAGGGGTGCAGTTCTTC	CASSLVAGVQFF